Presented here are 31 T cell receptor beta chains from one specimen sequenced in a study of shared clonotypes between healthy human individuals. Generated by immunoSEQ multiplex PCR, the TCRdb table keeps only in-frame clones and is missing some. The sample shows around 200,000 clones, around 63% of them seen only once. The sample taken for sequencing was memory CD4+ T cells sorted from blood. Subset given: CD45RA-negative fraction. The receptor source for this set is a man younger than 45 in good health.

This clone was counted between two and nine times. The J gene is TRBJ2-1, the V gene TRBV6-1; the match to TRBD1 covers 7 bases. The CDR3 is 15 residues long. Germline CDR1 is MNHNS and CDR2 is SASEGT. V lost 5 bases to trimming and J lost 0 bases; unmatched junction nucleotides: 4. The CDR3 is CASSLRDSSYNEQFF. CDR3 bases: TGTGCCAGCAGTCTTCGGGACAGCTCCTACAATGAGCAGTTCTTC.

The chain combines TRBV5-3 with TRBJ1-5; D is undetermined. TRBV5-3 is known as an ORF, though its function is uncertain. Trimming took 0 bases from V and 4 from J, leaving 17 bases between them. This CDR3 has 17 amino acids. The chain's CDR3 is CARSLAPSKAKNQPQHF. The CDR3 DNA follows: TGTGCCAGAAGCTTGGCCCCAAGTAAGGCGAAGAATCAGCCCCAGCATTTT.

The gene calls are TRBV9 and TRBJ2-7; TRBD2 matches 8 bases. CDR1 is SGDLS and CDR2 is YYNGEE in the germline V gene. The CDR3 sequence is 14 residues long. Losses at the gene ends were 4 bases for V and 2 bases for J; bases not matched to a gene: 5. CDR3 amino acids: CASSPVAGTYEQYF. The DNA for the CDR3 is TGTGCCAGCAGCCCAGTAGCGGGGACCTACGAGCAGTACTTC.

This chain connects TRBV4-3 to TRBJ1-5; D is unclear. Germline CDR1 is LGHNA and CDR2 is YSLEER. The CDR3 sequence is 13 residues long. The V end lost 1 base, the J end lost 5 bases, and 6 bases lay between the germline ends. The CDR3 DNA is TGCGCCAGCAGCCAAGCCGCAGATCAGCCCCAGCATTTT. Amino acids: CASSQAADQPQHF.

The chain links TRBV7-6 to TRBJ2-1; D may correspond to TRBD1 or TRBD2 (5 bases each). This CDR3 spans 15 amino acids. Germline loops: CDR1 SGHVS, CDR2 FNYEAQ. The V gene lost 5 bases and the J gene lost 5 bases, with 16 bases spanning the gap. The CDR3 loop reads CASSLGTNLNNEQFF. CDR3 DNA sequence: TGTGCCAGCAGCCTCGGGACCAACCTAAACAATGAGCAGTTCTTC.

CDR3 loop: CASSYSPGTGTDGYTF. Here the CDR3 DNA reads TGTGCCAGCAGTTACAGTCCCGGGACAGGAACGGATGGCTACACCTTC. The chain uses TRBV6-6 and TRBJ1-2; the match to TRBD1 covers 8 bases. Germline CDR1 and CDR2: MNHNY and SVGAGI (reference sequence). The J segment lost 6 bases and the V segment lost 2 bases, leaving 11 bases of the junction unmatched. CDR3 length equals 16 residues.

The chain couples TRBV29-1 to TRBJ1-1, with D possibly being TRBD1 (6 bases). Looked up from germline, CDR1 is SQVTM and CDR2 is ANQGSEA. V was shortened by 7 bases and J by 4 bases, with 19 bases between the two germline ends. There are 14 residues in the CDR3. In nucleotides, the CDR3 is TGCAGCGGAAAACCAGGGGATGTGGGCACTGAAGCTTTCTTT. Translation: CSGKPGDVGTEAFF.

The chain is built from TRBV28 and TRBJ2-3; perhaps D is TRBD1 or TRBD2 (5 bases each). This CDR3 is built from 14 residues. Trimming cost V 3 bases and J 6 bases, with 13 bases left between them. CDR1 is MDHEN, CDR2 SYDVKM, per germline. CDR3 bases: TGTGCCAGCAGTTTTTGGGTAGGGGAGGATACGCAGTATTTT. The encoded protein is CASSFWVGEDTQYF. The full variable domain, with the rest looked up from reference TRBV28 and TRBJ2-3, is DVKVTQSSRYLVKRTGEKVFLECVQDMDHENMFWYRQDPGLGLRLIYFSYDVKMKEKGDIPEGYSVSREKKERFSLILESASTNQTSMYLCASSFWVGEDTQYFGPGTRLTVL.

The J gene is TRBJ1-1, the V gene TRBV28; TRBD1 is a possible D gene (5 bases). This CDR3 contains 13 residues. Germline V gives CDR1 MDHEN, CDR2 SYDVKM. Trimming took 1 base from V and 10 from J, leaving 13 bases between them. CDR3 in amino acids: CASSLFQTAGAFF. CDR3 DNA: TGTGCCAGCAGTTTATTTCAGACAGCTGGAGCTTTCTTT. The full variable domain, with the rest looked up from reference TRBV28 and TRBJ1-1, is DVKVTQSSRYLVKRTGEKVFLECVQDMDHENMFWYRQDPGLGLRLIYFSYDVKMKEKGDIPEGYSVSREKKERFSLILESASTNQTSMYLCASSLFQTAGAFFGQGTRLTVV.

The chain recombines TRBV9 with TRBJ2-5, with 12 bases matching TRBD2. With 6 bases clipped from V and 4 bases from J, the junction kept 16 bases outside the gene matches. There are 18 residues in the CDR3. Germline CDR1 is SGDLS and CDR2 is YYNGEE. CDR3 in DNA: TGTGCCAGCAAACCTAGCGGGAGGGAGAATATCTCAAGAGAGACCCAGTACTTC. Its protein product is CASKPSGRENISRETQYF.

The rearrangement links TRBV7-9 to TRBJ2-2; no definite D call. Germline V gene lookup returns CDR1 SEHNR and CDR2 FQNEAQ (reference sequence). V shed 3 bases and J shed 5 bases, with 7 bases lying between them. The CDR3 covers 13 residues. The CDR3 is CASSFKATGELFF. CDR3 DNA sequence: TGTGCCAGCAGCTTCAAGGCTACCGGGGAGCTGTTTTTT.

The chain carries TRBV28 and TRBJ2-7; weak D call: TRBD2 (5 bases). CDR1 is MDHEN, CDR2 SYDVKM, per germline. V was trimmed by 4 bases and J by 4 bases, leaving 17 bases between them. The CDR3 loop spans 15 amino acids. CDR3 nucleotide sequence: TGTGCCAGCAGTTCACCTGCGACCGGCGGGTACGAGCAGTACTTC. It yields the protein CASSSPATGGYEQYF.

This clone has a single count. CDR3 amino acids: CASLLTGGSTGELFF. CDR3 DNA sequence: TGTGCCAGTCTACTGACAGGGGGAAGCACCGGGGAGCTGTTTTTT. The rearrangement joins TRBV19 to TRBJ2-2; 9 bases fit TRBD1. V was pared by 8 bases and J by 4 bases, with 8 bases of the junction left unmatched. The CDR3 has 15 amino acids. Germline values: CDR1 LNHDA, CDR2 SQIVND (reference sequence).

This clone was found a few times. The chain couples TRBV25-1 to TRBJ2-6; D is ambiguous. The germline V gene encodes CDR1 MGHDK and CDR2 SYGVNS. This CDR3 region has 13 residues. Trimming took off 3 bases at V and 8 bases at J, with 8 bases between the two ends. The CDR3 loop reads CASSDGDTNVLTF. CDR3 DNA sequence: TGTGCCAGCAGTGATGGAGATACCAACGTCCTGACTTTC.

Concerning this clone: A much larger clone lies a single base off, so this may be a read error. The J gene is TRBJ2-7, the V gene TRBV25-1; D not resolved. The CDR3 contains 11 residues. The germline CDR1 and CDR2 sequences are MGHDK and SYGVNS. V dropped 8 bases and J dropped 0 bases, with 5 bases sitting between them. CDR3: CASRSSYEQYF. Here the CDR3 DNA reads TGTGCCAGCCGGAGCTCCTACGAGCAGTACTTC.

V gene TRBV4-2 combines with J gene TRBJ2-7, with 12 bases identical to TRBD1. The germline V gene encodes CDR1 LGHNA and CDR2 YNFKEQ. With V trimmed by 2 bases and J by 6 bases, 5 bases remained unmatched. The CDR3 has 15 residues. The CDR3 DNA reads TGTGCCAGCAGCCAACCGGGACAGGGGGCTGTCGAGCAGTACTTC. This encodes CASSQPGQGAVEQYF.

The J gene is TRBJ2-7, the V gene TRBV21-1; the D segment call TRBD1 is taken from the table without a DNA check. TRBV21-1 is shown as a pseudogene. The CDR3 sequence is 14 residues long. DNA of the CDR3: TGTGCCAGCAGCAAAGAAACAGGGGGGGGTGAAGAGTACTTC. Translation gives CASSKETGGGEEYF.

This clone was seen a handful of times. The chain links TRBV18 to TRBJ1-1, with D perhaps TRBD1 (5 bases). With 6 bases removed from V and 7 bases from J, the gap between germline ends came to 15 bases. The length of the CDR3 is 13 residues. Germline V gene data show CDR1 as KGHSH and CDR2 as LQKENI. CDR3 nucleotides: TGTGCCAGCTCGCCAACGCCGGGGGATGAAGCTTTCTTT. It yields the protein CASSPTPGDEAFF.

The V gene is TRBV11-2, the J gene TRBJ2-1, with TRBD1 as a possible D gene (6 bases). Germline lookup yields CDR1 SGHAT and CDR2 FQNNGV. Trimming took off 4 bases at V and 4 bases at J, with 14 bases between the two ends. This CDR3 spans 15 amino acids. CDR3 sequence reads: CASSSLGQGYNEQFF. Here the CDR3 DNA reads TGTGCCAGCAGCTCTCTCGGGCAGGGGTACAATGAGCAGTTCTTC.

This clone was counted once. This sequence joins TRBV7-2 and TRBJ1-2, with unresolved D. The V gene lost 5 bases and the J gene lost 4 bases, with 11 bases spanning the gap. CDR1 SGHTA and CDR2 FQGNSA come from the germline V gene. The CDR3 is 13 amino acids. The CDR3, as DNA: TGTGCCAGCAGCCCATCGGGAACCTATGGCTACACCTTC. This gives the protein CASSPSGTYGYTF.

The chain carries TRBV6-6 and TRBJ2-1, with D possibly TRBD2 on 5 matching bases. Germline CDR1 is MNHNY and CDR2 is SVGAGI (reference sequence). The V end lost 2 bases, the J end lost 5 bases, and 10 bases lay between the germline ends. The CDR3 runs to 14 residues. CDR3 bases: TGTGCCAGCAGTTACCTTGGACTCCACAATGAGCAGTTCTTC. This codes for CASSYLGLHNEQFF.

V is TRBV6-6 and J is TRBJ1-1, with 10 nucleotides matching TRBD1. The CDR3 covers 16 residues. V was clipped by 6 bases and J by 1 base; unmatched bases: 8. Germline CDR1 and CDR2: MNHNY and SVGAGI (reference sequence). CDR3 in DNA: TGTGCCAGCAGGGTTTGGACAGGGGGAGAGAACACTGAAGCTTTCTTT. Translation gives CASRVWTGGENTEAFF.

The rearrangement uses TRBV19 and TRBJ2-1; D remains ambiguous. Germline CDR1 is LNHDA and CDR2 is SQIVND (reference sequence). This CDR3 comprises 11 residues. V lost 4 bases and J 10 bases, leaving 8 bases between the germline ends. The CDR3 protein is CASSNIREQFF. The CDR3 DNA reads as TGTGCCAGTAGTAACATCAGGGAGCAGTTCTTC.

The gene calls are TRBV5-4 and TRBJ2-5; D remains unclear. CDR1 and CDR2 (germline): SGHNT, YYREEE (reference sequence). This CDR3 has 13 residues. Trimming pared 4 bases from V and 2 bases from J, leaving 9 bases between. The CDR3 region has the DNA TGTGCCAGCAGCCAGGACGCACAAGAGACCCAGTACTTC. Its translation: CASSQDAQETQYF.

V is TRBV7-8 and J is TRBJ2-7; D is unclear. Germline V gene data show CDR1 as SGHVS and CDR2 as FQNEAQ. Trimming removed 4 bases from V and 0 bases from J, with 7 bases in between. The CDR3 runs to 13 residues. Here the CDR3 reads CASSSRYSYEQYF. The CDR3 coding sequence is TGTGCCAGCAGCTCCAGGTACTCCTACGAGCAGTACTTC. Full variable domain (rest looked up from reference TRBV7-8 and TRBJ2-7): GAGVSQSPRYKVAKRGQDVALRCDPISGHVSLFWYQQALGQGPEFLTYFQNEAQLDKSGLPSDRFFAERPEGSVSTLKIQRTQQEDSAVYLCASSSRYSYEQYFGPGTRLTVT.

The chain links TRBV7-2 to TRBJ1-3; the D is unclear. The CDR3 sequence is 15 residues long. CDR1 and CDR2 from the germline V gene are SGHTA and FQGNSA. V shed 2 bases and J shed 0 bases, with 8 bases lying between them. The chain's CDR3 is CASSLRIDSGNTIYF. The CDR3 coding sequence is TGTGCCAGCAGCTTAAGGATCGACTCTGGAAACACCATATATTTT.

The V gene is TRBV28, the J gene TRBJ1-2, with 8 nucleotides matching TRBD1. Trimming cost V 3 bases and J 10 bases; bases outside gene matches: 13. Germline CDR1 MDHEN, CDR2 SYDVKM. The CDR3 extends over 15 amino acids. The CDR3 reads CASSFGQGMRIDYTF. DNA for the CDR3: TGTGCCAGCAGTTTTGGACAGGGCATGAGGATAGACTACACCTTC.

The chain couples TRBV6-5 to TRBJ2-7, with D possibly being TRBD1 (5 bases). Germline assignment: CDR1 MNHEY and CDR2 SVGAGI. CDR3 length: 13 residues. Trimming cost V 5 bases and J 2 bases, with 10 bases left between them. The CDR3 bases are TGTGCCAGCAGTGTTAGGGGCACCTACGAGCAGTACTTC. This gives the protein CASSVRGTYEQYF.

Only a few counts were recorded for this clone. The chain recombines TRBV7-2 with TRBJ2-7; a possible D gene is TRBD1 (5 bases). V was pared by 7 bases and J by 3 bases, with 16 bases between. CDR1 is SGHTA, CDR2 FQGNSA, per germline. The CDR3 loop spans 14 amino acids. The CDR3 DNA is TGTGCCAGCACCTCCAGCACAGGCTACTACGAGCAGTACTTC. Its translation is CASTSSTGYYEQYF.

The rearrangement joins TRBV25-1 to TRBJ2-3, with D possibly being TRBD2 (5 bases). CDR1 is MGHDK, CDR2 SYGVNS, per germline. Trimming shortened V by 1 base and J by 1 base, and 9 bases separated the two germline ends. The CDR3 totals 15 residues. The CDR3: CASSESSRRTDTQYF. In DNA, the CDR3 is TGTGCCAGCAGTGAATCTAGCCGCCGCACAGATACGCAGTATTTT.

V and J are TRBV18 and TRBJ1-4; perhaps TRBD1 as D (5 bases). Germline lookup yields CDR1 KGHSH and CDR2 LQKENI. This CDR3 comprises 15 residues. The V and J ends lost 3 bases and 0 bases respectively, with 8 bases between them. In DNA, the CDR3 is TGTGCCAGCTCACCCAGGGAATCAACTAATGAAAAACTGTTTTTT. This encodes CASSPRESTNEKLFF.